This T cell receptor (beta chain) stems from a study of neurological immune-mediated disorders. Study-level information: In a group of around 34 multiple sclerosis patients, roughly 30 had the relapsing-remitting type and 3 had the secondary progressive type.

This clonotype was recorded many times. Its cognate antigen is unknown. The CDR3 loop spans 15 amino acids. V was clipped by 0 bases and J by 11 bases; unmatched bases: 3. Germline CDR1 LGHDT, CDR2 YNNKEL (reference sequence). The authors made cDNA by 5'RACE with 10-nucleotide random UMIs. Via MiXCR, TCRdb re-called the 5' RACE reads, giving one row per CDR3 protein. The sample shows 120,000 or so distinct CDR3 sequences, more than 2.5% of them seen only once. General study findings and limits: Across subjects, expanded clones had no CDR3 amino acid sequences in common, pointing to private repertoires in all groups. While HTLV-1-associated myelopathy showed the greatest TCR clonal expansion, multiple sclerosis showed the least, falling below healthy controls.

Source material: PBMCs. The V call is TRBV3-1, the J call TRBJ2-1, with 14 bases matching TRBD2. The receptor was isolated from a woman in her thirties with multiple sclerosis. CDR3 region: CASSQDRLAGGKQFF. The CDR3 DNA reads as TGTGCCAGCAGCCAAGATAGACTAGCGGGGGGGAAGCAGTTCTTC.